These 5 T cell receptor beta chains originate from one sample sequenced in a study. Via MiXCR, TCRdb re-called the 5' RACE reads, giving one row per CDR3 protein. Altogether thousands of distinct CDR3 sequences are present, around 53% being singletons, with the ten largest covering around 5%. Input material: memory CD4+ T cells sorted from a lymph node. Noted subset: memory CD4+ T cells, CD4+CD45RO+CD25-. Receptors originate from a female donor with breast cancer.

This rearrangement joins TRBV6-2 or TRBV6-3 to TRBJ2-5; D is uncertain. V lost 5 bases, J lost 2 bases, and 9 bases lay in between. Looked up from germline, CDR1 is MNHEY and CDR2 is SVGEGT. This CDR3 comprises 13 residues. The CDR3 DNA is TGTGCCAGCAGTGCGCGAAGACAAGAGACCCAGTACTTC. Amino acid sequence: CASSARRQETQYF.

In its sample, this clonotype was seen a few times. Sequence at one end of the junction differs from germline and may be a read error. The chain has TRBV7-7 and TRBJ2-1; TRBD2 matches 9 bases. Per the germline V gene, CDR1 is SSHAT and CDR2 is FNYEAQ (reference sequence). The CDR3 sequence is 14 residues long. The CDR3 protein is CASSLAGDYNEQFF. DNA of the CDR3: TGTGCTAGCAGCTTAGCGGGAGACTACAATGAGCAGTTCTTC.

Comments on this clonotype: A much more abundant neighbour one base away suggests this may be a read error. The chain employs TRBV7-7 and TRBJ2-1; maybe TRBD2 (5 bases). Germline V gene data show CDR1 as SSHAT and CDR2 as FNYEAQ (reference sequence). CDR3 length: 13 residues. The CDR3 nucleotides are TGTGCTAGCAGCTTGGGGAGCGGCAATGAGCAGTTCTTC. Residues: CASSLGSGNEQFF.

V and J are TRBV28 and TRBJ2-1; 7 positions agree with TRBD2. The CDR3 is 16 residues long. The V gene end was trimmed by 4 bases and the J gene end by 5 bases; junction bases not matched to a gene: 11. In germline, CDR1 is MDHEN, CDR2 SYDVKM. Here the CDR3 DNA reads TGTGCCAGCAGTTCCCTTCAAGCGGGAAGGGACAATGAGCAGTTCTTC. It is translated as CASSSLQAGRDNEQFF.

By share, this clonotype ranks as large. V and J are TRBV5-8 and TRBJ2-5; D might be TRBD1 (5 bases). The CDR3 extends over 14 amino acids. The V gene's germline CDR1 is SGHTS and CDR2 YDEGEE. Trimming pared 4 bases from V and 1 base from J, leaving 11 bases between. The chain's CDR3 is CASSPGQLQETQYF. The CDR3 DNA reads TGTGCCAGCAGCCCCGGACAACTCCAAGAGACCCAGTACTTC.